This TCR beta chain originates from a study of T cell responses to AZD1222 COVID-19 vaccine. General study results and limits: Close to half of all spike-specific TCRs reportedly target regions of the variants that are unmutated.

A word on this clone: Its target is not known.

Only in-frame clones appear in the TCRdb table, and some are missing; sequencing was by immunoSEQ multiplex PCR. This sample carries approximately 150,000 clones, about 92% of them seen once, and the ten largest clones take approximately 5.9%. In germline, CDR1 is KGHDR, CDR2 SFDVKD. This CDR3 has 17 amino acids. V shed 2 bases and J 3 bases; nucleotides not matched to a gene: 4. The chain uses TRBV24-1 and TRBJ2-3; 13 bases are shared with TRBD2. The TCR sequence derives from an adult who received the AZD1222 COVID-19 vaccine. The starting material was peripheral blood, obtained 28 days after the second AZD1222 dose. The CDR3, as DNA: TGTGCCACCAGTGATTCCCGACTAGCGGGAGGAACAGATACGCAGTATTTT. Translated, it gives CATSDSRLAGGTDTQYF.